The clone carrying this T cell receptor beta chain has more than one count but fewer than ten. Its antigen is unidentified. V gave up 10 bases and J gave up 0 bases; unmatched junction bases: 10. The CDR3 has 17 amino acids. In germline, CDR1 is SGHRS, CDR2 YFSETQ. The data stem from a study of post-analysis software for immune sequencing data. Study in general: Courses of disease covered relapsing-remitting, secondary progressive and progressive-relapsing multiple sclerosis. Study-level results: Diversity measured as normalized Chao1 was significantly lower in multiple sclerosis patients than in controls. Patients carried roughly five TRBV segments more frequently than controls did, and TRBV5-6, TRBV5-1 and TRBV20-1 were among them. Under F measure analysis, samples from one preparation batch co-clustered strongly.

Every TCR beta cDNA library bore unique molecular identifiers. In TCRdb, the PCR reads were re-called with MiXCR into one record per CDR3 protein. The sample yields about 430,000 distinct CDR3 sequences, roughly 38% seen once. This receptor was obtained from a girl aged 2 to 9 with multiple sclerosis. This chain connects TRBV5-1 to TRBJ2-1; 13 nucleotides align to TRBD2. Sequencing was done on a sample of blood. The CDR3 loop is CASSRTSGSISYNEQFF. DNA of the CDR3: TGCGCCTCGAGTAGGACTAGCGGGAGCATCTCCTACAATGAGCAGTTCTTC.